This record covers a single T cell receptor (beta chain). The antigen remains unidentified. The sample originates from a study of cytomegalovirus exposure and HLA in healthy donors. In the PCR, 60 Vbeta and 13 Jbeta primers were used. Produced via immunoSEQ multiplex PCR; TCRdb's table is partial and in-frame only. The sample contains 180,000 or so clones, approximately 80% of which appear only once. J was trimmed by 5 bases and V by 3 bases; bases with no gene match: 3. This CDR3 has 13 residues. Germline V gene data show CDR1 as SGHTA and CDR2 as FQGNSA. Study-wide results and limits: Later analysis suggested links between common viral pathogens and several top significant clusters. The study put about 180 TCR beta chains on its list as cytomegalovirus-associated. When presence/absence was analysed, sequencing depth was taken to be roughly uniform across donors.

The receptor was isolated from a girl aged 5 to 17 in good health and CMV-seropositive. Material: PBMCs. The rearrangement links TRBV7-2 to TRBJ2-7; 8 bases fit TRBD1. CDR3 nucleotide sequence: TGTGCCAGCAGCTTCGGACAGGGCAACGAGCAGTACTTC. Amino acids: CASSFGQGNEQYF. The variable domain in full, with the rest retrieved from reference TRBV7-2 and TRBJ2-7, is GAGVSQSPSNKVTEKGKDVELRCDPISGHTALYWYRQSLGQGLEFLIYFQGNSAPDKSGLPSDRFSAERTGGSVSTLTIQRTQQEDSAVYLCASSFGQGNEQYFGPGTRLTVT.